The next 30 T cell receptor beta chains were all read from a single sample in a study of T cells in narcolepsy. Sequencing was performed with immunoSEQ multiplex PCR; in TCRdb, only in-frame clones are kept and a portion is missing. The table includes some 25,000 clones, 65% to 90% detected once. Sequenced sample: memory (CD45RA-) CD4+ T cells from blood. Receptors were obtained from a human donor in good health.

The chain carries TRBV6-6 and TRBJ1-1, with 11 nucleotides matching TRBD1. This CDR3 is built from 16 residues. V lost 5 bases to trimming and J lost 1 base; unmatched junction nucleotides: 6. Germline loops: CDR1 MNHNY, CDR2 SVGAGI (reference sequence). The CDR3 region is CASSRGQGARNTEAFF. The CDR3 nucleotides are TGTGCCAGCAGTCGAGGACAGGGGGCGAGGAACACTGAAGCTTTCTTT.

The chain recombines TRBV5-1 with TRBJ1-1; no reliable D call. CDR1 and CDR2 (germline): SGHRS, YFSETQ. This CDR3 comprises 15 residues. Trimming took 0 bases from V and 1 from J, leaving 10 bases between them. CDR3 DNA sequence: TGCGCCAGCAGCTTGGCCCAGACGGGGAACACTGAAGCTTTCTTT. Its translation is CASSLAQTGNTEAFF.

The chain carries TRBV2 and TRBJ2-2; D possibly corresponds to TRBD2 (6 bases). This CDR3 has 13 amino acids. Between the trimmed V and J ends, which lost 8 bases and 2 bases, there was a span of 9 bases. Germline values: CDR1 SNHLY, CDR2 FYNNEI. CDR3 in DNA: TGTGCCAGCGCACTAGCTAACACCGGGGAGCTGTTTTTT. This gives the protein CASALANTGELFF.

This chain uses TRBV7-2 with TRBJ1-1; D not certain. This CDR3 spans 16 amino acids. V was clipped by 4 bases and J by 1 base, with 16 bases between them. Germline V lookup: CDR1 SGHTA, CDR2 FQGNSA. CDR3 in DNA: TGTGCCAGCAGCTCTGACGGGCCGTTCCAGAACACTGAAGCTTTCTTT. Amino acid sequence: CASSSDGPFQNTEAFF.

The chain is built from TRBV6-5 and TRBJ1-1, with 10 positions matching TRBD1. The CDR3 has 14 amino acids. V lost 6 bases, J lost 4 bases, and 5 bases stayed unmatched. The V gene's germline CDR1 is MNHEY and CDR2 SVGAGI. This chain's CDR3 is CASRATGGGTEAFF. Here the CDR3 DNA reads TGTGCCAGCAGAGCGACAGGGGGCGGCACTGAAGCTTTCTTT.

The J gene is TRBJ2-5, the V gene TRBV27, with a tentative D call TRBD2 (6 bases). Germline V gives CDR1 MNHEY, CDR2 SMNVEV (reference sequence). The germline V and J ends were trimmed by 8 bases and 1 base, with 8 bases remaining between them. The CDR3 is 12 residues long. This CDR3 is CASWRAQETQYF. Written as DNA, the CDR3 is TGTGCCAGCTGGAGGGCCCAAGAGACCCAGTACTTC.

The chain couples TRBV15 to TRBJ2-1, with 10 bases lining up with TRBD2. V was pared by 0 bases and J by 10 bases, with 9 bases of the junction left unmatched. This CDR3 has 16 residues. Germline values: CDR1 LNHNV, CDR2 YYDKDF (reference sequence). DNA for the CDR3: TGTGCCACCAGCAGAGATATAGCGGGAGGACCGCGGGAGCAGTTCTTC. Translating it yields CATSRDIAGGPREQFF.

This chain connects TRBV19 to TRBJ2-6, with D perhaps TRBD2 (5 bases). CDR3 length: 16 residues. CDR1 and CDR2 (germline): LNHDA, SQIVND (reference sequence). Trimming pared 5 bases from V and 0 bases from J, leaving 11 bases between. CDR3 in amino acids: CASSRRLISGANVLTF. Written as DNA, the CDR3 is TGTGCCAGTAGTCGACGACTAATCTCTGGGGCCAACGTCCTGACTTTC.

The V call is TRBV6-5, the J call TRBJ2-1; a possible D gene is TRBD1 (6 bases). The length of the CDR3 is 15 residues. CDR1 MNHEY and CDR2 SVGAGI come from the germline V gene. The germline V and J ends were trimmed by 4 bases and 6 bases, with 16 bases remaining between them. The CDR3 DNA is TGTGCCAGCAGTTCCGACGATAGACAGGTCAATGAGCAGTTCTTC. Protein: CASSSDDRQVNEQFF.

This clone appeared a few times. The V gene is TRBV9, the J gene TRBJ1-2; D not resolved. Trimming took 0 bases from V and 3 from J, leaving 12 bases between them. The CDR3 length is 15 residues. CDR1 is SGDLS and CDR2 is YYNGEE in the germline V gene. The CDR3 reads CASSVVAASYYGYTF. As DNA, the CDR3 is TGTGCCAGCAGCGTAGTGGCAGCTTCTTACTATGGCTACACCTTC.

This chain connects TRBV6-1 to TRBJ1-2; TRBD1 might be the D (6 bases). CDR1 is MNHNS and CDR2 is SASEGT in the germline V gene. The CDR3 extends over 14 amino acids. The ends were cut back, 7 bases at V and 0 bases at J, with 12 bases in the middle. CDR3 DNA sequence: TGTGCCAGCACCAACGGACAGTCTAACTATGGCTACACCTTC. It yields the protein CASTNGQSNYGYTF.

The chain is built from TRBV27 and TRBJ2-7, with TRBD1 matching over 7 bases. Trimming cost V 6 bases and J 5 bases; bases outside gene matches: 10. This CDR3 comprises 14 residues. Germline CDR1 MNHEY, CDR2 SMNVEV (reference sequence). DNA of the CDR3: TGTGCCAGCAGGCAGGGGGTACCGACCCACGAGCAGTACTTC. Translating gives CASRQGVPTHEQYF.

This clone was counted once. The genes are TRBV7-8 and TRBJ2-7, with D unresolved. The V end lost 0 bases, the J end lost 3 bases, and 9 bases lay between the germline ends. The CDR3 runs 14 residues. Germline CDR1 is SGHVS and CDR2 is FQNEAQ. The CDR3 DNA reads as TGTGCCAGCAGCTTAGCGTGGCAGAACTACGAGCAGTACTTC. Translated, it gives CASSLAWQNYEQYF.

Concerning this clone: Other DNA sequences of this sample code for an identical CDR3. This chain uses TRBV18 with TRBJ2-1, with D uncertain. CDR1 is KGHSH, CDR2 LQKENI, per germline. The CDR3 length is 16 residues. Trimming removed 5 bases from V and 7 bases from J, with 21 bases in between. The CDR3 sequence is CASSGSHSTGGNEQFF. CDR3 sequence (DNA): TGTGCCAGCTCAGGATCCCACTCCACCGGCGGAAATGAGCAGTTCTTC.

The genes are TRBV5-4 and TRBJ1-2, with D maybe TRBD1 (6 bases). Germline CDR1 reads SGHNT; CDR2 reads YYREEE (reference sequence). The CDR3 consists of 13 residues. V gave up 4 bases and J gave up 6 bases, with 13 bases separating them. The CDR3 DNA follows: TGTGCCAGCAGCCCGCATCGGGACAATGGCTACACCTTC. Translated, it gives CASSPHRDNGYTF.

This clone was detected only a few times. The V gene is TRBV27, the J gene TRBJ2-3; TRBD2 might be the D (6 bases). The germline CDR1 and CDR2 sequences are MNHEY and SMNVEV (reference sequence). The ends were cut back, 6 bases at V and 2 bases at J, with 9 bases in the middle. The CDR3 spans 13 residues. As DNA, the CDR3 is TGTGCCAGCAGAGGGGACTCCACAGATACGCAGTATTTT. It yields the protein CASRGDSTDTQYF.

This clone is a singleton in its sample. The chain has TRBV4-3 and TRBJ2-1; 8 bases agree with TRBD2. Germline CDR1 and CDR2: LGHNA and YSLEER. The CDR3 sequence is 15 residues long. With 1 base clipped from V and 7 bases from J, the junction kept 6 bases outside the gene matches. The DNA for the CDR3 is TGCGCCAGCAGCCAAGTTGAACGGGAGGGGAATGAGCAGTTCTTC. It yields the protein CASSQVEREGNEQFF.

The chain's CDR3 is CASSLALQQSEQFF. The CDR3 DNA reads as TGTGCCAGCAGCTTAGCGCTCCAGCAATCCGAGCAGTTCTTC. The V call is TRBV7-9, the J call TRBJ2-1; D is uncertain. The germline V gene encodes CDR1 SEHNR and CDR2 FQNEAQ (reference sequence). The length of the CDR3 is 14 residues. The V gene lost 0 bases and the J gene lost 10 bases, with 13 bases spanning the gap.

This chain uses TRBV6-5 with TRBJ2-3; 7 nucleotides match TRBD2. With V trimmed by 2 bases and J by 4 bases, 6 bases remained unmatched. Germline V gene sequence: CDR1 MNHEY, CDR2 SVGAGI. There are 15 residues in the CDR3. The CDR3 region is CASSYEGGHADTQYF. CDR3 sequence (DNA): TGTGCCAGCAGTTACGAGGGAGGGCACGCAGATACGCAGTATTTT.

CDR3 amino acids: CASSVRRETQYF. CDR3 DNA: TGTGCCAGCAGCGTGAGGAGAGAGACCCAGTACTTC. This rearrangement joins TRBV2 to TRBJ2-5; no clear D. CDR1 and CDR2 from the germline V gene are SNHLY and FYNNEI. The CDR3 consists of 12 residues. The V gene lost 6 bases and the J gene lost 4 bases, with 9 bases spanning the gap.

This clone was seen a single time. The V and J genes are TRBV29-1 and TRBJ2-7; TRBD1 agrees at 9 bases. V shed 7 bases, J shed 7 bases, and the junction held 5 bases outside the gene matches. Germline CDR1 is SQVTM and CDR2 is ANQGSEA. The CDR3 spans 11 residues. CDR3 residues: CSAGDREEQYF. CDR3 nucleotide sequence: TGCAGCGCCGGGGACAGGGAGGAGCAGTACTTC.

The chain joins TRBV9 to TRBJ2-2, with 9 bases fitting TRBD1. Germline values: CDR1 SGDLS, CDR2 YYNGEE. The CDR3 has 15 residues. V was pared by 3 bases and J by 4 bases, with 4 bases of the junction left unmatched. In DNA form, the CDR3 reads TGTGCCAGCAGCGCGGGACAGGGACTCACCGGGGAGCTGTTTTTT. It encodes CASSAGQGLTGELFF. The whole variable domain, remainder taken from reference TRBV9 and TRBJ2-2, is DSGVTQTPKHLITATGQRVTLRCSPRSGDLSVYWYQQSLDQGLQFLIQYYNGEERAKGNILERFSAQQFPDLHSELNLSSLELGDSALYFCASSAGQGLTGELFFGEGSRLTVL.

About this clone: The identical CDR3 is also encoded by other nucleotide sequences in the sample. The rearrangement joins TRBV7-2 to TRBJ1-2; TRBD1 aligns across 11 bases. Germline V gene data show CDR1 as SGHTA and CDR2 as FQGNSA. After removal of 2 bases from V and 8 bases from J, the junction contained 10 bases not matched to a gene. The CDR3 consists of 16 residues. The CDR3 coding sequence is TGTGCCAGCAGCTTAATCCCGGGACAGGGGGTGGGGGGCTACACCTTC. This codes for CASSLIPGQGVGGYTF.

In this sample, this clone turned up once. The CDR3 loop is CASSPGLAGTNSYNEQFF. For the CDR3, the DNA is TGCGCCAGCAGCCCTGGACTAGCGGGTACTAACTCCTACAATGAGCAGTTCTTC. The chain is built from TRBV5-1 and TRBJ2-1; 11 nucleotides agree with TRBD2. The CDR3 covers 18 residues. Per the germline V gene, CDR1 is SGHRS and CDR2 is YFSETQ. V shed 4 bases and J 0 bases; nucleotides not matched to a gene: 9.

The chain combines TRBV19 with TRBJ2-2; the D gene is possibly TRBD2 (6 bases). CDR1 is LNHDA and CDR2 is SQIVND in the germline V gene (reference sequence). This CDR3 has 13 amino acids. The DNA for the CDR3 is TGTGCGGTACGGGAGACGAACACCGGGGAGCTGTTTTTT. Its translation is CAVRETNTGELFF.

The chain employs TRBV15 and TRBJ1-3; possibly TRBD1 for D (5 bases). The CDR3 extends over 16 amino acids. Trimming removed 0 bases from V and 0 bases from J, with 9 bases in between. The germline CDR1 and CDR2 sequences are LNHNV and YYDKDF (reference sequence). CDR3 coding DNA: TGTGCCACCAGCAGAGACAGGGCTACCTCTGGAAACACCATATATTTT. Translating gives CATSRDRATSGNTIYF.

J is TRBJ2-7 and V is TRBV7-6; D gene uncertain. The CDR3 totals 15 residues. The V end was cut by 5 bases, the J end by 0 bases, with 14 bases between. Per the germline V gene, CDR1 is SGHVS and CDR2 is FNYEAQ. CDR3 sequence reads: CASSRSTESSYEQYF. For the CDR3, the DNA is TGTGCCAGCAGCCGGTCCACAGAGAGCTCCTACGAGCAGTACTTC.

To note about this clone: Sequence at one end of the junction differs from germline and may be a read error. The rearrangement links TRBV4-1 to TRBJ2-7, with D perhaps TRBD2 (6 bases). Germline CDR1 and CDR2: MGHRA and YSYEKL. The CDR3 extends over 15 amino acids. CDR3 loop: CASSQGLPSAHEQYF. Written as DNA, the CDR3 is TGTGCCAGCAGCCAGGGACTCCCATCGGCCCACGAGCAGTACTTC.

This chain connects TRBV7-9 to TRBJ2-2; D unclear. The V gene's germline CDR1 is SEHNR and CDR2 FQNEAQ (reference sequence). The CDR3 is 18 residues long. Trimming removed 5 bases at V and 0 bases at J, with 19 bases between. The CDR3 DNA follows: TGTGCCAGCAGCCCCGTTCGGTTCGCGGCATCGAACACCGGGGAGCTGTTTTTT. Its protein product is CASSPVRFAASNTGELFF.

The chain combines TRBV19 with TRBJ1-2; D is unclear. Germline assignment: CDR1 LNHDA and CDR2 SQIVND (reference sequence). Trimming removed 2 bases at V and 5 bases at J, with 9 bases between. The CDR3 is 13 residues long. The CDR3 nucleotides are TGTGCCAGTAGTATACCTCAGAAATATGGCTACACCTTC. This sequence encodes CASSIPQKYGYTF.